This T cell receptor beta chain was sequenced in a study of blood T cell repertoires in COVID-19. After removal of 3 bases from V and 9 bases from J, the junction contained 2 bases not matched to a gene. This CDR3 is 11 amino acids long. The germline V gene encodes CDR1 DFQATT and CDR2 SNEGSKA (reference sequence). Original analysis: Researchers report that nucleated cell counts were estimated from reference gene primer amplification. This table comes from immunoSEQ multiplex PCR, and its TCRdb copy is limited to in-frame clones, with some not included. V and J calls plus clone size are reproduced from that table; the DNA served to infer D and trimming. The sample carries more than 300,000 clones, 83% recorded once.

Specimen: peripheral blood. The chain recombines TRBV20-1 with TRBJ2-1; 7 bases are shared with TRBD1. The receptor's source is a woman in her forties or fifties with acute or convalescent COVID-19. This CDR3 is CSARGDSEQFF. The CDR3 DNA is TGCAGTGCTAGGGGGGACAGTGAGCAGTTCTTC.